Below, 30 T cell receptor beta chains from the same sample are listed, as sequenced in a study of T-cell memory formation after mild COVID-19 (dated by TCRdb to the early 2020s). The library was prepared using 5' RACE. Reads for this sample came from an Illumina NovaSeq 6000. The public reads were quality trimmed at Q25 with fastp and then assembled into clones with MiXCR by TCRdb, keeping productive beta chains. Rows merge per CDR3 protein into single entries with the most common DNA and genes. For this sample there are about 190,000 distinct CDR3 sequences; around 30% appear just once. Roughly 10% of the sample is in the top ten clones. Sequences were obtained from PBMCs or a T cell subset sorted from them (not recorded which). All receptors derive from an adult woman who had mild COVID-19 (a few samples of this study predate the infection). The sample titles of this study are shuffled in the database, so cell type and time point are left out; the donor was told from shared clones.

With regard to this clonotype: Relative to the germline gene, one junction end is altered; a read error may explain this. The rearrangement links TRBV6-1 to TRBJ1-2, with D tentatively TRBD1 (6 bases). CDR3 length equals 11 residues. In germline, CDR1 is MNHNS, CDR2 SASEGT. The CDR3 spells CASSEAVDRNF. The DNA for the CDR3 is TGTGCCAGCAGTGAAGCAGTGGACAGAAACTTC.

The rearrangement links TRBV29-1 to TRBJ2-1; 8 positions match TRBD2. The V segment lost 4 bases and the J segment 5 bases; nucleotides outside the gene matches: 16. The CDR3 runs 17 residues. Germline V gene data show CDR1 as SQVTM and CDR2 as ANQGSEA. The CDR3 coding sequence is TGCAGCGTTGGCTGGCTAGCGGGTCAGGGTGGCGACAATGAGCAGTTCTTC. Translating it yields CSVGWLAGQGGDNEQFF.

This rearrangement joins TRBV6-2 or TRBV6-3 to TRBJ2-3; no definite D call. CDR3 length equals 13 residues. Trimming took off 2 bases at V and 3 bases at J, with 6 bases between the two ends. Germline assignment: CDR1 MNHEY and CDR2 SVGEGT. CDR3 sequence: CASSYRVTDTQYF. The CDR3 DNA reads as TGTGCCAGCAGTTACAGAGTTACAGATACGCAGTATTTT.

The rearrangement joins TRBV6-5 to TRBJ1-1; D not certain. The V gene's germline CDR1 is MNHEY and CDR2 SVGAGI. This CDR3 has 13 residues. Deletions cut 5 bases from V and 3 bases from J, with 10 bases between. The CDR3 loop is CASSMNRDTEAFF. The CDR3 DNA reads TGTGCCAGCAGTATGAACCGGGACACTGAAGCTTTCTTT.

The chain combines TRBV12-3 or TRBV12-4 with TRBJ1-5, with 10 bases identical to TRBD1. J was trimmed by 2 bases and V by 6 bases; bases with no gene match: 4. The length of the CDR3 is 15 residues. The CDR3 DNA sequence: TGTGCCAGCAGGTCCGGGACAGGGGGCAATCAGCCCCAGCATTTT. Its translation is CASRSGTGGNQPQHF.

The V and J genes are TRBV3-1 and TRBJ2-3; D unresolved. The CDR3 consists of 13 residues. V shed 4 bases and J shed 6 bases, with 11 bases lying between them. In germline, CDR1 is LGHDT, CDR2 YNNKEL (reference sequence). The CDR3: CASSRNLVDTQYF. DNA of the CDR3: TGTGCCAGCAGCCGGAACTTAGTGGATACGCAGTATTTT.

This clonotype was seen a handful of times. The chain couples TRBV9 to TRBJ2-1; 7 positions agree with TRBD2. The CDR3 covers 15 residues. Germline V gene lookup returns CDR1 SGDLS and CDR2 YYNGEE. V shed 3 bases, J shed 0 bases, and the junction held 3 bases outside the gene matches. The CDR3 DNA sequence: TGTGCCAGCAGCGCCGGGGGGATCTCCTACAATGAGCAGTTCTTC. Its protein is CASSAGGISYNEQFF.

This chain uses TRBV7-9 with TRBJ1-1, with 9 bases fitting TRBD1. The CDR3 spans 15 residues. Germline-derived CDR1 and CDR2 are SEHNR and FQNEAQ (reference sequence). The V gene end was trimmed by 2 bases and the J gene end by 3 bases; junction bases not matched to a gene: 4. CDR3 sequence: CASSLWGQGDTEAFF. The CDR3 DNA is TGTGCCAGCAGCTTATGGGGACAGGGAGACACTGAAGCTTTCTTT.

This clonotype appeared a few times. J is TRBJ2-7 and V is TRBV5-1; D unclear. CDR1 is SGHRS and CDR2 is YFSETQ in the germline V gene. The CDR3 totals 15 residues. V lost 3 bases, J lost 1 base, and 14 bases lay in between. Here the CDR3 DNA reads TGCGCCAGCAGCTCCGACGCGGTGAGGTCCTACGAGCAGTACTTC. Protein sequence: CASSSDAVRSYEQYF. The full variable domain, its missing parts supplied by reference TRBV5-1 and TRBJ2-7, is KAGVTQTPRYLIKTRGQQVTLSCSPISGHRSVSWYQQTPGQGLQFLFEYFSETQRNKGNFPGRFSGRQFSNSRSEMNVSTLELGDSALYLCASSSDAVRSYEQYFGPGTRLTVT.

The J gene is TRBJ2-7, the V gene TRBV5-1, with a possible D match to TRBD2 (6 bases). The germline V gene encodes CDR1 SGHRS and CDR2 YFSETQ. The V end was cut by 3 bases, the J end by 6 bases, with 16 bases between. The CDR3 spans 14 residues. CDR3 region: CASSWGSGVGEQYF. For the CDR3, the DNA is TGCGCCAGCAGCTGGGGGTCGGGGGTTGGCGAGCAGTACTTC.

The table lists this clonotype with a few counts. The chain couples TRBV11-1 to TRBJ1-1, with TRBD1 identical over 9 bases. The V gene end was trimmed by 5 bases and the J gene end by 6 bases; junction bases not matched to a gene: 13. Looked up from germline, CDR1 is SGHAT and CDR2 is FQDESV (reference sequence). The CDR3 is 16 residues long. In DNA form, the CDR3 reads TGTGCCAGCAGCCACAACCTTGGACAGGGGACACCTGAAGCTTTCTTT. Translating it yields CASSHNLGQGTPEAFF.

This clonotype has more than one count but fewer than ten. The V and J genes are TRBV12-3 or TRBV12-4 and TRBJ2-7; 7 nucleotides agree with TRBD1. Germline trimming cut 3 bases from V and 7 bases from J; bases unmatched to any gene: 9. The CDR3 has 14 residues. In DNA, the CDR3 is TGTGCCAGCAGTTTGACAGGGACCTCTGGGGAGCAGTACTTC. This codes for CASSLTGTSGEQYF.

This clonotype has more than one count but fewer than ten. The chain uses TRBV20-1 and TRBJ2-4; TRBD2 matches at 10 bases. Germline trimming cut 1 base from V and 9 bases from J; bases unmatched to any gene: 12. Germline CDR1 is DFQATT and CDR2 is SNEGSKA (reference sequence). CDR3 length: 16 residues. The CDR3 loop reads CSARAAAGGPGFIQYF. The CDR3 coding sequence is TGCAGTGCTAGAGCGGCAGCGGGAGGGCCAGGTTTCATTCAGTACTTC.

The V call is TRBV11-2, the J call TRBJ2-3; TRBD2 aligns across 9 bases. Trimming at V came to 0 bases and at J to 4 bases, leaving 14 bases not matched to a gene. The CDR3 contains 19 residues. Germline lookup yields CDR1 SGHAT and CDR2 FQNNGV. The CDR3 sequence: CASSLDGLGERGVSDTQYF. In DNA form, the CDR3 reads TGTGCCAGCAGCTTAGATGGGTTGGGTGAGCGGGGGGTGTCAGATACGCAGTATTTT.

This chain connects TRBV4-3 to TRBJ2-7; 11 positions match TRBD2. The CDR3 contains 15 residues. V dropped 6 bases and J dropped 2; count of bases not matched to a gene: 6. Germline V gene data show CDR1 as LGHNA and CDR2 as YSLEER. The CDR3: CASRQQLAGAYEQYF. The DNA of the CDR3 is TGCGCCAGCAGACAACAACTAGCGGGGGCCTACGAGCAGTACTTC.

This clonotype was counted only a few times. The chain couples TRBV12-3 or TRBV12-4 to TRBJ1-2, with a possible D match to TRBD1 (6 bases). The V and J ends lost 2 bases and 8 bases respectively, with 9 bases between them. CDR3 length: 12 residues. CDR3 DNA sequence: TGTGCCAGCAGTTTATACAGGGAAGGCTACACCTTC. It specifies CASSLYREGYTF.

The chain combines TRBV21-1 with TRBJ2-4; TRBD1 is the table's D call, not checked against the DNA. TRBV21-1 is flagged as a pseudogene. There are 21 residues in the CDR3. The CDR3 sequence is CASSLPQAGQFPIRGKNIQYF. The CDR3 DNA reads TGTGCCAGCAGTCTCCCTCAGGCGGGACAGTTCCCGATCCGGGGCAAAAACATTCAGTACTTC.

A few counts support this clonotype. The V and J genes are TRBV6-6 and TRBJ2-1; tentatively, D is TRBD2 (5 bases). Looked up from germline, CDR1 is MNHNY and CDR2 is SVGAGI (reference sequence). Trimming removed 3 bases at V and 8 bases at J, with 17 bases between. There are 15 residues in the CDR3. As DNA, the CDR3 is TGTGCCAGCAGTTATCCTCGTTCGCTAGCCCATGAGCAGTTCTTC. This sequence encodes CASSYPRSLAHEQFF.

V and J are TRBV18 and TRBJ2-5, with TRBD2 matching over 12 bases. This CDR3 region has 17 residues. Germline-derived CDR1 and CDR2 are KGHSH and LQKENI. Trimming took 1 base from V and 5 from J; bases not matched to a gene: 8. The CDR3 region has the DNA TGTGCCAGCTCACCACTCCAACTAGCGGGAGGTCGGGAGACCCAGTACTTC. This sequence encodes CASSPLQLAGGRETQYF.

This clonotype was picked up a small number of times. V and J are TRBV5-6 and TRBJ2-5, with D unclear. CDR3 length equals 15 residues. The V and J ends lost 0 bases and 4 bases respectively, with 13 bases between them. Germline V gene data show CDR1 as SGHDT and CDR2 as YYEEEE. CDR3 sequence: CASSLGHFPPETQYF. The CDR3 bases are TGTGCCAGCAGCTTGGGTCATTTCCCTCCAGAGACCCAGTACTTC.

The J gene is TRBJ2-7, the V gene TRBV5-4, with D unresolved. Per germline, CDR1 SGHNT and CDR2 YYREEE (reference sequence). The CDR3 is 13 residues long. Trimming cost V 1 base and J 3 bases, with 8 bases left between them. CDR3 sequence: CASSLTVDYEQYF. CDR3 DNA sequence: TGTGCCAGCAGCTTGACCGTCGACTACGAGCAGTACTTC.

The chain combines TRBV18 with TRBJ2-1, with D possibly being TRBD1 (5 bases). From germline, CDR1 is KGHSH and CDR2 LQKENI. V gave up 5 bases and J gave up 4 bases, with 9 bases separating them. This CDR3 has 13 amino acids. The CDR3 nucleotides are TGTGCCAGCTCATCCAGACAGTACAATGAGCAGTTCTTC. As protein: CASSSRQYNEQFF.

The rearrangement joins TRBV25-1 to TRBJ2-4, with TRBD2 matching 14 bases. CDR1 is MGHDK and CDR2 is SYGVNS in the germline V gene. This CDR3 is 18 amino acids long. V trimming: 5 bases; J trimming: 5 bases; junction bases outside the gene matches: 11. CDR3 nucleotides: TGTGCCAGCAGTCCCCTCGGGACTAGCGGGAGTGGGGAAAACATTCAGTACTTC. Its translation: CASSPLGTSGSGENIQYF.

The J gene is TRBJ2-7, the V gene TRBV3-1, with 7 bases identical to TRBD2. CDR1 is LGHDT and CDR2 is YNNKEL in the germline V gene (reference sequence). V was clipped by 0 bases and J by 9 bases; unmatched bases: 5. The CDR3 loop spans 13 amino acids. CDR3 DNA sequence: TGTGCCAGCAGCCAAGAGGGAGGGGTCGGGCAGTACTTC. This codes for CASSQEGGVGQYF.

DNA of the CDR3: TGCGCCGGACCCTGTGGGGCCAACGTCCTGACTTTC. Residues: CAGPCGANVLTF. This sequence joins TRBV4-1 and TRBJ2-6; D is undetermined. The V end was cut by 11 bases, the J end by 3 bases, with 8 bases between. The germline V gene has CDR1 MGHRA and CDR2 YSYEKL. This CDR3 spans 12 amino acids.

The count of this clonotype is one. The chain joins TRBV6-6 to TRBJ2-1, with no clear D. This CDR3 comprises 15 residues. V dropped 0 bases and J dropped 5 bases, with 11 bases sitting between them. CDR1 and CDR2 (germline): MNHNY, SVGAGI (reference sequence). CDR3 bases: TGTGCCAGCAGTTACTCGGTATTGGTGGACAATGAGCAGTTCTTC. Its protein is CASSYSVLVDNEQFF.

The J gene is TRBJ2-7, the V gene TRBV11-2; D perhaps matches TRBD2 (6 bases). There are 13 residues in the CDR3. V shed 5 bases and J shed 5 bases, with 13 bases lying between them. Per the germline V gene, CDR1 is SGHAT and CDR2 is FQNNGV. CDR3 nucleotide sequence: TGTGCCAGCAGCCTCCTGGAGGGGAACGAGCAGTACTTC. This gives the protein CASSLLEGNEQYF.

V and J are TRBV20-1 and TRBJ1-1; no firm D call. This CDR3 comprises 14 residues. The V gene lost 1 base and the J gene lost 2 bases, with 11 bases spanning the gap. Germline V gives CDR1 DFQATT, CDR2 SNEGSKA (reference sequence). CDR3 sequence (DNA): TGCAGTGCTAGAGCACAGAGTGGTAACACTGAAGCTTTCTTT. Protein: CSARAQSGNTEAFF.

This clonotype occurred a few times. The gene calls are TRBV7-2 and TRBJ2-2; 10 nucleotides align to TRBD1. Unmatched junction bases numbered 13, after V lost 5 bases and J lost 7 bases. Per germline, CDR1 SGHTA and CDR2 FQGNSA. This CDR3 is 17 amino acids long. DNA for the CDR3: TGTGCCAGCAGCCCGACCGGGACAGGGGCCGGAGACGGGGAGCTGTTTTTT. Translation gives CASSPTGTGAGDGELFF.

This sequence joins TRBV20-1 and TRBJ2-3, with 8 bases aligning to TRBD2. The CDR3 is made up of 15 amino acids. V lost 4 bases to trimming and J lost 2 bases; unmatched junction nucleotides: 8. CDR1 and CDR2 (germline): DFQATT, SNEGSKA (reference sequence). The CDR3 region has the DNA TGCAGTGCTACTTTCGCGGGAGGCCCCACAGATACGCAGTATTTT. Residues: CSATFAGGPTDTQYF.